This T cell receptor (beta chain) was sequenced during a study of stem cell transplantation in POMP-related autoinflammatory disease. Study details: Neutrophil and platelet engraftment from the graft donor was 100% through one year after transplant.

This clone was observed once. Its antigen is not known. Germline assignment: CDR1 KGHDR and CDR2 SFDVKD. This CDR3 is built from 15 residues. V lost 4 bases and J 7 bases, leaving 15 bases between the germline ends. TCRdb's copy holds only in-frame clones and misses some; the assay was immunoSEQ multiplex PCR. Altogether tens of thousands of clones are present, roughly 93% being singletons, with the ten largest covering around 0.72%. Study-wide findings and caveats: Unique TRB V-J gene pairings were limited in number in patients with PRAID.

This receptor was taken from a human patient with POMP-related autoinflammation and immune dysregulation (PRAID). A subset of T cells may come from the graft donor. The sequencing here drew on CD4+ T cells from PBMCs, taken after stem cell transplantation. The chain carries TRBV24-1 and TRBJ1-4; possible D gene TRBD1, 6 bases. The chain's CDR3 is CATSEGGRVPEKLFF. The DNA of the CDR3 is TGTGCCACCAGTGAAGGGGGAAGAGTCCCTGAAAAACTGTTTTTT.